Below are 10 T cell receptor beta chains sequenced from a single sample in a study of T cells after yellow fever vaccination (dated by TCRdb to the late 2010s). The library was obtained by 5' RACE. TCRdb shows the sequencer as Illumina HiSeq 2500. In TCRdb, the public reads were trimmed at Q25 with fastp and aligned with MiXCR, with productive beta chains retained. Each entry is one CDR3 protein sequence, shown with its most common DNA and genes. The sample table holds about 260,000 distinct CDR3 sequences, of which 10% to 15% were seen once. The ten largest clones add up to around 0.49% of the sample. Read against the paper, the sample's treatment or condition label means: live attenuated yellow fever vaccine strain. Source: CD4+ T cells sorted from PBMCs, taken 45 days after the yellow fever booster vaccination. Source of these receptors: a man aged 30-40 years who received the YFV17D yellow fever vaccine.

This clonotype was counted between two and nine times. The DNA for the CDR3 is TGTGCCACCAGTGCTGCAACGAACACCGGGGAGCTGTTTTTT. Residues: CATSAATNTGELFF. The gene calls are TRBV24-1 and TRBJ2-2; no firm D call. Germline V CDR1 and CDR2: KGHDR, SFDVKD. V lost 5 bases and J 0 bases, leaving 6 bases between the germline ends. This CDR3 spans 14 amino acids.

This clonotype was counted between two and nine times. This chain uses TRBV7-2 with TRBJ2-5, with D perhaps matching TRBD1 (5 bases). This CDR3 region has 12 residues. Germline CDR1 is SGHTA and CDR2 is FQGNSA. The V gene lost 5 bases and the J gene lost 9 bases, with 13 bases spanning the gap. The CDR3 reads CASSVNMGPQYF. In DNA, the CDR3 is TGTGCCAGCAGCGTCAATATGGGGCCCCAGTACTTC.

This clonotype was counted once. This may stem from a read error, because a much larger clone lies one nucleotide away. V is TRBV24-1 and J is TRBJ2-7, with 9 bases identical to TRBD1. Germline CDR1 reads KGHDR; CDR2 reads SFDVKD. CDR3 length: 14 residues. CDR3 residues: CATSATGGSCEQYF. In DNA, the CDR3 is TGTGCCACCAGTGCTACAGGGGGCTCCTGCGAGCAGTACTTC.

The chain combines TRBV20-1 with TRBJ1-1; D perhaps matches TRBD1 (5 bases). The germline V gene has CDR1 DFQATT and CDR2 SNEGSKA (reference sequence). The CDR3 has 13 residues. The CDR3, as DNA: TGCAGGGCCTCAGGGAATATGAACACTGAAGCTTTCTTT. It encodes CRASGNMNTEAFF.

This clonotype was detected only a few times. The chain recombines TRBV3-1 with TRBJ2-5, with D possibly being TRBD1 (6 bases). The CDR3 extends over 17 amino acids. The germline V gene has CDR1 LGHDT and CDR2 YNNKEL (reference sequence). Trimming cost V 2 bases and J 7 bases, with 23 bases left between them. CDR3 in DNA: TGTGCCAGCAGCCAACCATCACAGGGACGAGGGTTAGGGACCCAGTACTTC. It translates to CASSQPSQGRGLGTQYF.

This clonotype was counted only a few times. The V call is TRBV24-1, the J call TRBJ2-7, with D perhaps matching TRBD1 (6 bases). Per germline, CDR1 KGHDR and CDR2 SFDVKD. This CDR3 is built from 15 residues. The ends were cut back, 5 bases at V and 2 bases at J, with 15 bases in the middle. The CDR3 here is CATSASTGMTYEQYF. The CDR3 DNA reads TGTGCCACCAGTGCCAGCACAGGGATGACCTACGAGCAGTACTTC.

Only a few counts were recorded for this clonotype. This chain joins TRBV4-3 and TRBJ2-7, with D perhaps being TRBD1 or TRBD2 (5 bases each). V was shortened by 1 base and J by 1 base, with 11 bases between the two germline ends. In germline, CDR1 is LGHNA, CDR2 YSLEER. The CDR3 extends over 15 amino acids. CDR3 sequence (DNA): TGCGCCAGCAGCCAAGCTCTGGGACGATCCTACGAGCAGTACTTC. This gives the protein CASSQALGRSYEQYF.

The chain is built from TRBV7-2 and TRBJ2-3, with D hard to call. Germline V gene sequence: CDR1 SGHTA, CDR2 FQGNSA. The CDR3 is 14 amino acids. With 1 base removed from V and 4 bases from J, the gap between germline ends came to 9 bases. The CDR3 nucleotides are TGTGCCAGCAGCTTAGGGTCGGGCCCAGATACGCAGTATTTT. Translated: CASSLGSGPDTQYF.

This chain joins TRBV9 and TRBJ2-2; D gene unclear. The CDR3 has 13 amino acids. V gave up 4 bases and J gave up 7 bases, with 11 bases separating them. Germline loops: CDR1 SGDLS, CDR2 YYNGEE. The chain's CDR3 is CASSSGPVGELFF. In DNA form, the CDR3 reads TGTGCCAGCAGCTCCGGGCCAGTCGGGGAGCTGTTTTTT.

This clonotype was counted only a few times. The chain couples TRBV20-1 to TRBJ2-1, with D possibly called TRBD1 or TRBD2 (5 bases each). Germline V CDR1 and CDR2: DFQATT, SNEGSKA (reference sequence). V was cut by 0 bases and J by 15 bases, with 15 bases left in between. The CDR3 sequence is 12 residues long. CDR3 region: CSAREGTGRGFF. The CDR3 DNA follows: TGCAGTGCTAGAGAGGGGACCGGCCGTGGGTTCTTC.